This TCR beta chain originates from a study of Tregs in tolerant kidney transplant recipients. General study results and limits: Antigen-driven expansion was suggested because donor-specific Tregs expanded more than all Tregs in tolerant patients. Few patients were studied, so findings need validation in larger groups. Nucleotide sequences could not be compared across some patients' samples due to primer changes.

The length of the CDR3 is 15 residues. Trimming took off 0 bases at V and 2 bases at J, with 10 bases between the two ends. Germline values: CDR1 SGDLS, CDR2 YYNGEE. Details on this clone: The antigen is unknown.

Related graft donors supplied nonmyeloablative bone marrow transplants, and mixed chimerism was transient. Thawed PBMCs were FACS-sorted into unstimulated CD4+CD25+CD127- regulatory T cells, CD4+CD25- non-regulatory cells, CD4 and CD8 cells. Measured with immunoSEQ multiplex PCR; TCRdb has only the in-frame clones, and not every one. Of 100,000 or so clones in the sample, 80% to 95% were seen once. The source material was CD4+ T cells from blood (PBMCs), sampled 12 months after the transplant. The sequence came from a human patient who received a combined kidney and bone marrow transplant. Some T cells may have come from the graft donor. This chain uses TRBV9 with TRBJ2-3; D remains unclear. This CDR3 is CASSVAPSYTDTQYF. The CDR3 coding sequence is TGTGCCAGCAGCGTAGCCCCGAGCTACACAGATACGCAGTATTTT. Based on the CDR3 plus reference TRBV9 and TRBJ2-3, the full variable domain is DSGVTQTPKHLITATGQRVTLRCSPRSGDLSVYWYQQSLDQGLQFLIQYYNGEERAKGNILERFSAQQFPDLHSELNLSSLELGDSALYFCASSVAPSYTDTQYFGPGTRLTVL.